These T cell receptor beta chains were read from a single sample in a study of blood T cell repertoires in COVID-19. TCRdb's copy holds only in-frame clones and misses some; the assay was immunoSEQ multiplex PCR. The table has 150,000 or so clones, about 80% seen once. Sequences were obtained from peripheral blood. These receptors were collected from a woman aged 80 or over with acute or convalescent COVID-19. Each CDR3 is given with its conserved first and last residue. The order of the fields is CDR3 DNA, CDR3 protein, J gene, clone size, V gene, D gene. The D gene is left open where the match is weak. For some rows the clone size is stated as once, few or many, or as a class when expanded; others skip it.

cdr3_nt: TGTGCCAGCAGCTCTACTAGCGGGAGGGAGGATAATGAGCAGTTCTTC
cdr3_aa: CASSSTSGREDNEQFF
j_call: TRBJ2-1
clone_size: -
v_call: TRBV28
d_call: TRBD2

cdr3_nt: TGTGCCAGCATTCGGGGGAGCGGGGAGACCCAGTACTTC
cdr3_aa: CASIRGSGETQYF
j_call: TRBJ2-5
clone_size: -
v_call: TRBV7-2
d_call: -

cdr3_nt: TGCGCCAGCAGCCAAGGTTGGGTAACAGGGGTGAACACTGAAGCTTTCTTT
cdr3_aa: CASSQGWVTGVNTEAFF
j_call: TRBJ1-1
clone_size: few
v_call: TRBV4-3
d_call: TRBD1

cdr3_nt: TGTGCCAGCAGTTACCGGGAATACTATGGCTACACCTTC
cdr3_aa: CASSYREYYGYTF
j_call: TRBJ1-2
clone_size: -
v_call: TRBV6-2/TRBV6-3
d_call: -

cdr3_nt: TGCGCCAGCAGACAGGGGGCATCTAATGAAAAACTGTTTTTT
cdr3_aa: CASRQGASNEKLFF
j_call: TRBJ1-4
clone_size: -
v_call: TRBV5-1
d_call: TRBD1

cdr3_nt: TGTGCCAGCAGGTCGGTCTCCTACGAGCAGTACTTC
cdr3_aa: CASRSVSYEQYF
j_call: TRBJ2-7
clone_size: -
v_call: TRBV11-2
d_call: -

cdr3_nt: TGCGCCAGCAGTGAATGGTTACAGAAAATGAACACTGAAGCTTTCTTT
cdr3_aa: CASSEWLQKMNTEAFF
j_call: TRBJ1-1
clone_size: -
v_call: TRBV10-2
d_call: -

cdr3_nt: TGCGCCAGCAGCTTGGAGGGACACCCGAACACTGAAGCTTTCTTT
cdr3_aa: CASSLEGHPNTEAFF
j_call: TRBJ1-1
clone_size: -
v_call: TRBV5-1
d_call: -

cdr3_nt: TGTGCCAGCAGTTACTCCTCTCTAGCGGGGCAAGAGACCCAGTACTTC
cdr3_aa: CASSYSSLAGQETQYF
j_call: TRBJ2-5
clone_size: -
v_call: TRBV6-5
d_call: TRBD2

cdr3_nt: TGTGCCAGCAGCCGCGGAATGAGCGGGAGGGCCTTAGATACGCAGTATTTT
cdr3_aa: CASSRGMSGRALDTQYF
j_call: TRBJ2-3
clone_size: -
v_call: TRBV7-9
d_call: TRBD2

cdr3_nt: TGTGCCAGCAGTCTCCCGGGACAGGGGGGTGAAAAACTGTTTTTT
cdr3_aa: CASSLPGQGGEKLFF
j_call: TRBJ1-4
clone_size: -
v_call: TRBV7-6
d_call: TRBD1

cdr3_nt: TGTGCCAGCAGCTTAGAGTCCGGGACTAGCGGGAGAAGGATGAATGAGCAGTTCTTC
cdr3_aa: CASSLESGTSGRRMNEQFF
j_call: TRBJ2-1
clone_size: -
v_call: TRBV7-2
d_call: TRBD2

cdr3_nt: TGTGCCAGCAGATTCGACAGGGACTATGGCTACACCTTC
cdr3_aa: CASRFDRDYGYTF
j_call: TRBJ1-2
clone_size: -
v_call: TRBV11-2
d_call: TRBD1

cdr3_nt: TGTGCCAGCAGTTTAGGAGGTGGGAGGATTGGGTATGGCTACACCTTC
cdr3_aa: CASSLGGGRIGYGYTF
j_call: TRBJ1-2
clone_size: -
v_call: TRBV7-2
d_call: -

cdr3_nt: TGTGCCAGTAGTAAAACAGGGGGGGGTAGGAAGAATGAGCAGTTCTTC
cdr3_aa: CASSKTGGGRKNEQFF
j_call: TRBJ2-1
clone_size: -
v_call: TRBV19
d_call: -

cdr3_nt: TGTGCCTCCAAATCGCTGGGAGGAACCGGGGAGCTGTTTTTT
cdr3_aa: CASKSLGGTGELFF
j_call: TRBJ2-2
clone_size: -
v_call: TRBV19
d_call: -

cdr3_nt: TGTGCCACCAAACTAGGACGGAATGAAAAACTGTTTTTT
cdr3_aa: CATKLGRNEKLFF
j_call: TRBJ1-4
clone_size: -
v_call: TRBV6-5
d_call: -

cdr3_nt: TGTGCCAGCAGCAAAGGACCAACAGGGGGGACAGATACGCAGTATTTT
cdr3_aa: CASSKGPTGGTDTQYF
j_call: TRBJ2-3
clone_size: -
v_call: TRBV21-1
d_call: -

cdr3_nt: TGTGCCAGCAGCTCGACAGGGATAAACACTGAAGCTTTCTTT
cdr3_aa: CASSSTGINTEAFF
j_call: TRBJ1-1
clone_size: -
v_call: TRBV7-8
d_call: TRBD1

cdr3_nt: TGTGCCTGGACGACAGGGGAGGGAAATTCACCCCTCCACTTT
cdr3_aa: CAWTTGEGNSPLHF
j_call: TRBJ1-6
clone_size: -
v_call: TRBV30
d_call: TRBD1

cdr3_nt: TGTGCCAGCAGTCCCTCCCTAGCGTACGAGCAGTACTTC
cdr3_aa: CASSPSLAYEQYF
j_call: TRBJ2-7
clone_size: few
v_call: TRBV6-2/TRBV6-3
d_call: -

cdr3_nt: TGCGCCAGCATGGTGGGAGCTGATCAGCCCCAGCATTTT
cdr3_aa: CASMVGADQPQHF
j_call: TRBJ1-5
clone_size: -
v_call: TRBV5-1
d_call: -

cdr3_nt: TGTGCCAGTAGTACTTCGACTAAGGGCTCGGAGACCCAGTACTTC
cdr3_aa: CASSTSTKGSETQYF
j_call: TRBJ2-5
clone_size: -
v_call: TRBV19
d_call: -

cdr3_nt: TGTGCCAGCAGTTTATCTTCATACACCGGGGAGCTGTTTTTT
cdr3_aa: CASSLSSYTGELFF
j_call: TRBJ2-2
clone_size: few
v_call: TRBV27
d_call: -

cdr3_nt: TGTGCCAGCAGCAATATAGGGGGACGCGAGCAGTACTTC
cdr3_aa: CASSNIGGREQYF
j_call: TRBJ2-7
clone_size: many
v_call: TRBV7-9
d_call: -

cdr3_nt: TGCGCCAGCACTTTAGGACAGATTGGAGATACGCAGTATTTT
cdr3_aa: CASTLGQIGDTQYF
j_call: TRBJ2-3
clone_size: -
v_call: TRBV5-1
d_call: -

cdr3_nt: TGTGCCAGCAGACCACAGGGTGGCGAGCAGTACTTC
cdr3_aa: CASRPQGGEQYF
j_call: TRBJ2-7
clone_size: -
v_call: TRBV2
d_call: -

cdr3_nt: TGTGCCAGCAGTTACAGCGGGGGACGAACTGAAGCTTTCTTT
cdr3_aa: CASSYSGGRTEAFF
j_call: TRBJ1-1
clone_size: -
v_call: TRBV6-2/TRBV6-3
d_call: -

cdr3_nt: TGTGCCAGCAGCTTAGAAGGTCAGGGCGATGAGCAGTTCTTC
cdr3_aa: CASSLEGQGDEQFF
j_call: TRBJ2-1
clone_size: -
v_call: TRBV7-7
d_call: -

cdr3_nt: TGCGCCAGCAGCCAAGGGGTCAGGGGCTCAAATGAGCAGTTCTTC
cdr3_aa: CASSQGVRGSNEQFF
j_call: TRBJ2-1
clone_size: once
v_call: TRBV4-1
d_call: -

cdr3_nt: TGTGCCAGCTCACCCAGCACCGGGGAGCTGTTTTTT
cdr3_aa: CASSPSTGELFF
j_call: TRBJ2-2
clone_size: once
v_call: TRBV18
d_call: -

cdr3_nt: TGTGCCAGCAGCACTAGCGGGCCGACCTACAATGAGCAGTTCTTC
cdr3_aa: CASSTSGPTYNEQFF
j_call: TRBJ2-1
clone_size: -
v_call: TRBV7-2
d_call: TRBD2

cdr3_nt: TGTGCCAGCAGCCGGCCAGTCGTAGGGAGCAATGAGCAGTTCTTC
cdr3_aa: CASSRPVVGSNEQFF
j_call: TRBJ2-1
clone_size: -
v_call: TRBV27
d_call: -

cdr3_nt: TGTGCCAGCAGTTTCCCCCGACAGGGGTCCGGCTATGGCTACACCTTC
cdr3_aa: CASSFPRQGSGYGYTF
j_call: TRBJ1-2
clone_size: -
v_call: TRBV28
d_call: TRBD1

cdr3_nt: TGTGCCAGCAGCCAAGATTGGACAGGCGGGAATCAGCCCCAGCATTTT
cdr3_aa: CASSQDWTGGNQPQHF
j_call: TRBJ1-5
clone_size: -
v_call: TRBV3-1/TRBV3-2
d_call: TRBD1

cdr3_nt: TGCGCCAGCAGCTTAGGGACAGCAATCAATCAGCCCCAGCATTTT
cdr3_aa: CASSLGTAINQPQHF
j_call: TRBJ1-5
clone_size: -
v_call: TRBV5-1
d_call: TRBD1

cdr3_nt: TGTGCCAGCAGTGAGCCCGGGACAGGGTATTATGAGCAGTTCTTC
cdr3_aa: CASSEPGTGYYEQFF
j_call: TRBJ2-1
clone_size: -
v_call: TRBV6-1
d_call: TRBD1

cdr3_nt: TGTGCCAGCAGCCCATATTCCGGGACACTCACTGAAGCTTTCTTT
cdr3_aa: CASSPYSGTLTEAFF
j_call: TRBJ1-1
clone_size: -
v_call: TRBV7-2
d_call: -

cdr3_nt: TGTGCCAGCGGGACAGCAAATCAGCCCCAGCATTTT
cdr3_aa: CASGTANQPQHF
j_call: TRBJ1-5
clone_size: -
v_call: TRBV7-9
d_call: TRBD1

cdr3_nt: TGTGCCAGCTACGCCACAGGGACAACCGGGGAGCTGTTTTTT
cdr3_aa: CASYATGTTGELFF
j_call: TRBJ2-2
clone_size: -
v_call: TRBV5-5
d_call: -

cdr3_nt: TGTGCCAGCAGCTTAGGGATCGGGGGACGGGGCTATGGCTACACCTTC
cdr3_aa: CASSLGIGGRGYGYTF
j_call: TRBJ1-2
clone_size: -
v_call: TRBV7-6
d_call: -

cdr3_nt: TGTGCCATCACCTCCACGGGGGGGGGATGGTATGGCTACACCTTC
cdr3_aa: CAITSTGGGWYGYTF
j_call: TRBJ1-2
clone_size: -
v_call: TRBV10-3
d_call: -

cdr3_nt: TGCGCCAGCAGCCAAGATCGGCCAAGCGTGGGCTACACCTTC
cdr3_aa: CASSQDRPSVGYTF
j_call: TRBJ1-2
clone_size: -
v_call: TRBV4-1
d_call: -

cdr3_nt: TGTGCCAGCAGGGAGGGCGCCTACCAAGAGACCCAGTACTTC
cdr3_aa: CASREGAYQETQYF
j_call: TRBJ2-5
clone_size: few
v_call: TRBV2
d_call: -

cdr3_nt: TGTGCCTCGACAGGCACCGGGGAGCTGTTTTTT
cdr3_aa: CASTGTGELFF
j_call: TRBJ2-2
clone_size: -
v_call: TRBV30
d_call: -

cdr3_nt: TGTGCCAGCAGCCAAGAACGCGCGCTTCAAGAGACCCAGTACTTC
cdr3_aa: CASSQERALQETQYF
j_call: TRBJ2-5
clone_size: -
v_call: TRBV4-2
d_call: -

cdr3_nt: TGTGCCAGCAGTTCCGGACTATACAATGAGCAGTTCTTC
cdr3_aa: CASSSGLYNEQFF
j_call: TRBJ2-1
clone_size: many
v_call: TRBV27
d_call: -

cdr3_nt: TGCGCCAGCAGCTTGGTTGGTAGCTACAATGAGCAGTTCTTC
cdr3_aa: CASSLVGSYNEQFF
j_call: TRBJ2-1
clone_size: few
v_call: TRBV5-1
d_call: -

cdr3_nt: TGTGCCAGCAGGGGGGACAGTTCTAACTATGGCTACACCTTC
cdr3_aa: CASRGDSSNYGYTF
j_call: TRBJ1-2
clone_size: -
v_call: TRBV2
d_call: TRBD1

cdr3_nt: TGTGCCAGCAGCCAATTCGGGAATCAGCCCCAGCATTTT
cdr3_aa: CASSQFGNQPQHF
j_call: TRBJ1-5
clone_size: -
v_call: TRBV14
d_call: -

cdr3_nt: TGCGCCAGCAGCTTAGGGGTCCCTGCCGGGGAGCTGTTTTTT
cdr3_aa: CASSLGVPAGELFF
j_call: TRBJ2-2
clone_size: -
v_call: TRBV5-1
d_call: -

cdr3_nt: TGTGCCAGCACCAACGAGGGACCCGGGACTAGCTACGAGCAGTACTTC
cdr3_aa: CASTNEGPGTSYEQYF
j_call: TRBJ2-7
clone_size: once
v_call: TRBV12-1
d_call: -

cdr3_nt: TGTGCCAGCTCACTGGGCGCAACTAATGAAAAACTGTTTTTT
cdr3_aa: CASSLGATNEKLFF
j_call: TRBJ1-4
clone_size: -
v_call: TRBV18
d_call: -

cdr3_nt: TGTGCCAGCCGCCACCGGTCCAGGGTAGAAGGAAACACCATATATTTT
cdr3_aa: CASRHRSRVEGNTIYF
j_call: TRBJ1-3
clone_size: -
v_call: TRBV5-8
d_call: -

cdr3_nt: TGTGCCAGCAGTTTCACTAGCGGCTACAATGAGCAGTTCTTC
cdr3_aa: CASSFTSGYNEQFF
j_call: TRBJ2-1
clone_size: -
v_call: TRBV27
d_call: TRBD2